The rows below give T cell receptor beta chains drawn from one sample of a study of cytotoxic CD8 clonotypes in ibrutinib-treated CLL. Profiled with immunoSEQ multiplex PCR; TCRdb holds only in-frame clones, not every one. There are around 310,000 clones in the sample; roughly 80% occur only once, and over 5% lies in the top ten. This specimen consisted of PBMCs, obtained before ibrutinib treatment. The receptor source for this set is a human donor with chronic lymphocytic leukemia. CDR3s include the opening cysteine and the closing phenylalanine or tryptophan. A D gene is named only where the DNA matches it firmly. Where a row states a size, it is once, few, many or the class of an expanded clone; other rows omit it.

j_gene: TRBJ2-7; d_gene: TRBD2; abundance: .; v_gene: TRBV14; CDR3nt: TGTGCCAGCAGCCCCCAACGGGCGGGAGGGCCGGTCTGGGACGAGCAGTACTTC; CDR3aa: CASSPQRAGGPVWDEQYF
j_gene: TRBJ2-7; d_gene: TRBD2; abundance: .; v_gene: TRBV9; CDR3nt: TGTGCCAGCAGCGTCGGGACTAGCGTGGATTACGAGCAGTACTTC; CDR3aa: CASSVGTSVDYEQYF
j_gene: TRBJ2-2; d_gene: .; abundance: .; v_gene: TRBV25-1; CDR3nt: TGTGCCAGCAGGGGAATTAGCGGAAACACCGGGGAGCTGTTTTTT; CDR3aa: CASRGISGNTGELFF
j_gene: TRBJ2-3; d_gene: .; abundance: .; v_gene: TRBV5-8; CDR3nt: TGTGCCAGCAGCTTGAGCGGACTCCACACAGATACGCAGTATTTT; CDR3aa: CASSLSGLHTDTQYF
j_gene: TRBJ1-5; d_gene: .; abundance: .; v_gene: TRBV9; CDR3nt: TGTGCCAGCAGCGTAGGGGGGGCTCCTTACCAGCCCCAGCATTTT; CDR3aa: CASSVGGAPYQPQHF
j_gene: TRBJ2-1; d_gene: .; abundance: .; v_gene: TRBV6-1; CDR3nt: TGTGCCAGCAGTTTTTTGACGGGAGTAGACGGTGAGCAGTTCTTC; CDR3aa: CASSFLTGVDGEQFF
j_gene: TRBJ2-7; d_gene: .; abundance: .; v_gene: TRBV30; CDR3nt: TGTGCCTGGAAGATTGCGTCCTACGAGCAGTACTTC; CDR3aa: CAWKIASYEQYF
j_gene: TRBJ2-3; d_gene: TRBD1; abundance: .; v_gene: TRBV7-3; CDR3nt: TGTGCCAGCAGCCGGGGACAGCCTGGGGATACGCAGTATTTT; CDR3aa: CASSRGQPGDTQYF
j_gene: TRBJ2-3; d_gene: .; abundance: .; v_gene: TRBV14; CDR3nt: TGTGCCAGCAGCCAAGGGGGAACCAGGTATTTAGATACGCAGTATTTT; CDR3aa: CASSQGGTRYLDTQYF
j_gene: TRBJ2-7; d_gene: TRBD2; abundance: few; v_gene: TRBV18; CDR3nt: TGTGCCAGCTCACCGCCCCCCCGGGTAGCGGGTATCTACGAGCAGTACTTC; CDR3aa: CASSPPPRVAGIYEQYF
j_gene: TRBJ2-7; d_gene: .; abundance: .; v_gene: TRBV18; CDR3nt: TGTGCCAGCTCACGAGCGACAGGATACGAGCAGTACTTC; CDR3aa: CASSRATGYEQYF
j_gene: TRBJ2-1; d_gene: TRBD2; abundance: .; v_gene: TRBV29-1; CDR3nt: TGCAGCGTTGATACAGCGGGAATTCCCTACAATGAGCAGTTCTTC; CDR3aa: CSVDTAGIPYNEQFF
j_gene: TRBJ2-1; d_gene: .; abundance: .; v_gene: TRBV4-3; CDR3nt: TGCGCCAGCAGCCCCGATAGCGGAAGCTACAATGAGCAGTTCTTC; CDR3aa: CASSPDSGSYNEQFF
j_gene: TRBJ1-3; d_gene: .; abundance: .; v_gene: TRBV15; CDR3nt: TGTGCCACCAGCAGAGATACAGACTCTGGAAACACCATATATTTT; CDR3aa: CATSRDTDSGNTIYF
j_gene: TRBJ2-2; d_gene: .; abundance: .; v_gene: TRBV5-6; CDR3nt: TGTGCCAGCAAACAGGTGGCGAACACCGGGGAGCTGTTTTTT; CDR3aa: CASKQVANTGELFF
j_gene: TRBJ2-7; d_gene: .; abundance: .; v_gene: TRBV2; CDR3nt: TGTGCCAGCAGTGACCGGGGGCTCTACGAGCAGTACTTC; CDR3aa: CASSDRGLYEQYF
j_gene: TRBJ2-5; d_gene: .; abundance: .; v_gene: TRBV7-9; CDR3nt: TGTGCCAGCAGCCTGGGGACCCACCAAGAGACCCAGTACTTC; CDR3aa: CASSLGTHQETQYF